This T cell receptor beta chain stems from a study of cytotoxic CD8 clonotypes in ibrutinib-treated CLL. Depths of 1 in 200,000 to 1 in 1 million T cells were the sequencing target. Clones were read by immunoSEQ multiplex PCR, and TCRdb kept only the in-frame ones, dropping some. There are about 120,000 clones in the sample; under 70% occur only once, and about 40% lies in the top ten. About this clone: Antigen unknown.

Study-level points and caveats: Having risen at ibrutinib response, clonality had fallen back toward baseline by progression.

Source: PBMCs, taken after 24 months of ibrutinib treatment. The source is a human donor with chronic lymphocytic leukemia.

The DNA for the CDR3 is TGCAGCGGAAAAGCATTTGGCGGGAACACTGAAGCTTTCTTT. Its protein is CSGKAFGGNTEAFF. The chain is built from TRBV29-1 and TRBJ1-1; D gene ambiguous. V lost 7 bases, J lost 1 base, and 16 bases lay in between. The CDR3 consists of 14 residues. Germline CDR1 is SQVTM and CDR2 is ANQGSEA.